Presented here are 23 T cell receptor beta chains from one specimen sequenced in a study of T cell responses to AZD1222 COVID-19 vaccine. Clones were sequenced by immunoSEQ multiplex PCR, and TCRdb holds only the in-frame ones, with some missing. The data contain 150,000 to 200,000 clones, about 94% of them singletons. This sample comprised peripheral blood, obtained on day 0 of AZD1222 vaccination. All receptors derive from an adult in good health.

The gene calls are TRBV30 and TRBJ1-2; no clear D gene. Germline lookup yields CDR1 GTSNPN and CDR2 SVGIG (reference sequence). This CDR3 has 8 amino acids. V was cut by 8 bases and J by 8 bases, with 6 bases left in between. CDR3 region: CAVGGYTF. The CDR3 nucleotides are TGTGCCGTAGGCGGCTACACCTTC. The whole variable domain, filled in from reference TRBV30 and TRBJ1-2, reads SQTIHQWPATLVQPVGSPLSLECTVEGTSNPNLYWYRQAAGRGLQLLFYSVGIGQISSEVPQNLSASRPQDRQFILSSKKLLLSDSGFYLCAVGGYTFGSGTRLTVV.

The CDR3 sequence is CASSLTFLAGAYNEQFF. CDR3 coding DNA: TGTGCCAGCAGCTTAACCTTTCTAGCGGGAGCGTACAATGAGCAGTTCTTC. The rearrangement uses TRBV11-3 and TRBJ2-1; 10 bases are a match to TRBD2. The CDR3 extends over 17 amino acids. The V and J ends lost 2 bases and 4 bases, in that order; junction bases with no gene match: 8. Germline values: CDR1 SGHNT, CDR2 YENEEA.

V usage is TRBV6-4 and J usage is TRBJ1-1; TRBD1 is a possible D gene (5 bases). Germline V gene lookup returns CDR1 MRHNA and CDR2 SNTAGT. The CDR3 spans 14 residues. The ends were cut back, 7 bases at V and 3 bases at J, with 15 bases in the middle. The CDR3 sequence is CASTQGTADTEAFF. DNA for the CDR3: TGTGCCAGCACTCAAGGGACGGCGGACACTGAAGCTTTCTTT.

CDR3 sequence reads: CASSYPGPYEQYF. The CDR3 coding sequence is TGTGCCAGCAGTTACCCCGGACCTTACGAGCAGTACTTC. The rearrangement links TRBV6-2 or TRBV6-3 to TRBJ2-7, with D unresolved. The ends were cut back, 2 bases at V and 4 bases at J, with 9 bases in the middle. From germline, CDR1 is MNHEY and CDR2 SVGEGT. The CDR3 sequence is 13 residues long.

The chain couples TRBV12-3 or TRBV12-4 to TRBJ2-1; TRBD1 agrees at 10 bases. CDR3 length equals 13 residues. Germline trimming cut 10 bases from V and 4 bases from J; bases unmatched to any gene: 4. The CDR3 protein is CATRDRGYNEQFF. CDR3 nucleotide sequence: TGTGCCACCCGGGACAGGGGTTACAATGAGCAGTTCTTC.

This clone was seen only a few times. The V call is TRBV28, the J call TRBJ2-5; 10 bases fit TRBD1. Germline V gives CDR1 MDHEN, CDR2 SYDVKM. This CDR3 has 16 residues. The ends lost 6 bases at V and 5 bases at J; junction bases unmatched: 12. CDR3 nucleotide sequence: TGTGCCAGCAGCCTCTCCTTACCGGGACAGGGGGAGACCCAGTACTTC. This codes for CASSLSLPGQGETQYF.

V and J are TRBV24-1 and TRBJ2-7; D may be TRBD1 or TRBD2 (5 bases each). CDR3 size: 17 residues. The ends were cut back, 0 bases at V and 2 bases at J, with 16 bases in the middle. CDR1 and CDR2 (germline): KGHDR, SFDVKD. The CDR3 bases are TGTGCCACCAGTGATTTGCTTAGCAGGGACCGGGCCTACGAGCAGTACTTC. This translates into CATSDLLSRDRAYEQYF.

V usage is TRBV24-1 and J usage is TRBJ2-1, with a possible D match to TRBD2 (6 bases). Germline assignment: CDR1 KGHDR and CDR2 SFDVKD. This CDR3 spans 16 amino acids. V was trimmed by 4 bases and J by 0 bases, leaving 12 bases between them. CDR3 sequence (DNA): TGTGCCACCAGTGAACGGGACTTCAGCTCCTACAATGAGCAGTTCTTC. The encoded protein is CATSERDFSSYNEQFF.

The chain recombines TRBV7-8 with TRBJ1-3; TRBD1 is a possible D gene (6 bases). V shed 5 bases and J shed 6 bases, with 14 bases lying between them. This CDR3 is 14 amino acids long. In germline, CDR1 is SGHVS, CDR2 FQNEAQ. This CDR3 reads CASSAVRGENTIYF. The DNA for the CDR3 is TGTGCCAGCAGCGCGGTCAGGGGCGAAAACACCATATATTTT.

This clone was observed a single time. The rearrangement joins TRBV6-2 or TRBV6-3 to TRBJ2-1, with TRBD2 identical over 9 bases. Losses at the gene ends were 4 bases for V and 7 bases for J; bases not matched to a gene: 8. Germline V gene sequence: CDR1 MNHEY, CDR2 SVGEGT. The CDR3 is made up of 15 amino acids. The CDR3 DNA sequence: TGTGCCAGCAGTTTACTAGCGGGCAGTGAAAATGAGCAGTTCTTC. This encodes CASSLLAGSENEQFF.

The genes are TRBV25-1 and TRBJ1-1; D is undetermined. Germline V gene lookup returns CDR1 MGHDK and CDR2 SYGVNS. V was cut by 0 bases and J by 1 base, with 6 bases left in between. CDR3 length: 14 residues. CDR3 sequence reads: CASSEYYGNTEAFF. CDR3 bases: TGTGCCAGCAGTGAATACTATGGGAACACTGAAGCTTTCTTT.

This rearrangement joins TRBV5-4 to TRBJ2-5; 7 bases are a match to TRBD1. The J segment lost 5 bases and the V segment lost 4 bases, leaving 5 bases of the junction unmatched. Germline V gene data show CDR1 as SGHNT and CDR2 as YYREEE (reference sequence). This CDR3 is 13 amino acids long. CDR3 sequence reads: CASSPQGRETQYF. CDR3 in DNA: TGTGCCAGCAGCCCACAGGGGCGCGAGACCCAGTACTTC.

The J gene is TRBJ1-1, the V gene TRBV28; D is ambiguous. Germline lookup yields CDR1 MDHEN and CDR2 SYDVKM. Trimming left V 5 bases short and J 4 bases short, with 14 bases between. The CDR3 sequence is 14 residues long. Written as DNA, the CDR3 is TGTGCCAGCAGTCCCCGGGGTTTAGGCACTGAAGCTTTCTTT. Protein sequence: CASSPRGLGTEAFF.

The J gene is TRBJ2-1, the V gene TRBV9; 9 positions match TRBD2. The CDR3 contains 16 residues. Trimming took 0 bases from V and 8 from J; bases not matched to a gene: 9. CDR1 and CDR2 from the germline V gene are SGDLS and YYNGEE. The CDR3, as DNA: TGTGCCAGCAGCGTAGAAACGCTAGCGGGATTCTATGAGCAGTTCTTC. Translated: CASSVETLAGFYEQFF.

The rearrangement links TRBV4-1 to TRBJ2-7; D not resolved. The germline V and J ends were trimmed by 0 bases and 2 bases, with 5 bases remaining between them. CDR1 is MGHRA and CDR2 is YSYEKL in the germline V gene. This CDR3 has 13 amino acids. The CDR3, as DNA: TGCGCCAGCAGCCAAGAGGTGGCCTACGAGCAGTACTTC. Translating it yields CASSQEVAYEQYF.

The J gene is TRBJ1-5, the V gene TRBV5-3, with D maybe TRBD1 (5 bases). TRBV5-3 falls under the ORF class, with uncertain function. The CDR3 sequence is 12 residues long. CDR3 sequence reads: CAEKGCNQPQHF. The CDR3 DNA is TGTGCAGAGAAGGGGTGCAATCAGCCCCAGCATTTT.

The rearrangement links TRBV28 to TRBJ1-2; weak D call: TRBD1 (5 bases). Trimming shortened V by 5 bases and J by 2 bases, and 9 bases separated the two germline ends. Germline CDR1 and CDR2: MDHEN and SYDVKM. The CDR3 is made up of 13 amino acids. The CDR3 reads CASSKEGNYGYTF. The CDR3 nucleotides read TGTGCCAGCAGTAAGGAGGGGAACTATGGCTACACCTTC.

This chain connects TRBV7-2 to TRBJ1-2; perhaps TRBD1 as D (5 bases). V dropped 1 base and J dropped 8 bases, with 11 bases sitting between them. Germline assignment: CDR1 SGHTA and CDR2 FQGNSA. This CDR3 region has 13 residues. The CDR3: CASSLGRVDGYTF. CDR3 nucleotides: TGTGCCAGCAGCTTAGGCAGGGTTGACGGCTACACCTTC.

In its sample, this clone was seen once. This chain uses TRBV4-3 with TRBJ1-2, with 9 positions matching TRBD1. The V and J ends lost 1 base and 8 bases, in that order; junction bases with no gene match: 2. Germline V gene data show CDR1 as LGHNA and CDR2 as YSLEER. This CDR3 is built from 13 residues. This CDR3 reads CASSQGQGEGYTF. DNA for the CDR3: TGCGCCAGCAGCCAAGGACAGGGGGAGGGCTACACCTTC.

In this sample, this clone turned up a few times. V gene TRBV7-2 combines with J gene TRBJ1-2, with D unresolved. V dropped 5 bases and J dropped 4 bases, with 14 bases sitting between them. Germline values: CDR1 SGHTA, CDR2 FQGNSA. This CDR3 comprises 14 residues. CDR3 DNA: TGTGCCAGCAGCCCCTCGTTAACGGTCTATGGCTACACCTTC. It codes for CASSPSLTVYGYTF. Full variable domain (rest looked up from reference TRBV7-2 and TRBJ1-2): GAGVSQSPSNKVTEKGKDVELRCDPISGHTALYWYRQSLGQGLEFLIYFQGNSAPDKSGLPSDRFSAERTGGSVSTLTIQRTQQEDSAVYLCASSPSLTVYGYTFGSGTRLTVV.

CDR3 sequence: CATSDRRIWTDTQYF. In DNA form, the CDR3 reads TGTGCCACCAGTGATCGCAGGATTTGGACAGATACGCAGTATTTT. The chain links TRBV15 to TRBJ2-3; D gene unclear. The CDR3 runs to 15 residues. V was cut by 6 bases and J by 3 bases, with 16 bases left in between. Per the germline V gene, CDR1 is LNHNV and CDR2 is YYDKDF (reference sequence).

The chain recombines TRBV19 with TRBJ2-1; D is perhaps TRBD2 (6 bases). The CDR3 is 11 residues long. The germline gives CDR1 LNHDA, CDR2 SQIVND (reference sequence). Trimming took 5 bases from V and 9 from J, leaving 8 bases between them. DNA for the CDR3: TGTGCCAGTAGTTGGAGGGGTGAGCAGTTCTTC. It specifies CASSWRGEQFF. Combining the CDR3 with reference TRBV19 and TRBJ2-1 gives the whole variable domain DGGITQSPKYLFRKEGQNVTLSCEQNLNHDAMYWYRQDPGQGLRLIYYSQIVNDFQKGDIAEGYSVSREKKESFPLTVTSAQKNPTAFYLCASSWRGEQFFGPGTRLTVL.

The chain links TRBV28 to TRBJ2-1; the D is unclear. Looked up from germline, CDR1 is MDHEN and CDR2 is SYDVKM. Trimming pared 4 bases from V and 1 base from J, leaving 8 bases between. The CDR3 runs to 14 residues. CDR3 region: CASSSLGSYNEQFF. DNA for the CDR3: TGTGCCAGCAGTTCGCTAGGGTCCTACAATGAGCAGTTCTTC.